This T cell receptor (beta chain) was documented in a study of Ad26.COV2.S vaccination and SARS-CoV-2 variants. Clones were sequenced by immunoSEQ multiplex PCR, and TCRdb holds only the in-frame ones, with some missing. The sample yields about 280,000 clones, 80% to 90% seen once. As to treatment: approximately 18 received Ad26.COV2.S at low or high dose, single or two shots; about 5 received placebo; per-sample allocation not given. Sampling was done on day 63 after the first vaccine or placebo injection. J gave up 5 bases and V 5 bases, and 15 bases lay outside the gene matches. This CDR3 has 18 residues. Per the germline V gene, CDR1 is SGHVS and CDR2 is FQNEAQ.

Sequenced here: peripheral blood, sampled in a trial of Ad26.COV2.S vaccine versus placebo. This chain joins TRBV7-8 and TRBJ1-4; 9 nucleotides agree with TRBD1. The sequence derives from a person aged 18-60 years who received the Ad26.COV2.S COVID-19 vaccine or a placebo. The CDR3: CASSQKPGQGVWNEKLFF. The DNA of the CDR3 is TGTGCCAGCAGCCAAAAACCGGGACAGGGTGTTTGGAATGAAAAACTGTTTTTT.